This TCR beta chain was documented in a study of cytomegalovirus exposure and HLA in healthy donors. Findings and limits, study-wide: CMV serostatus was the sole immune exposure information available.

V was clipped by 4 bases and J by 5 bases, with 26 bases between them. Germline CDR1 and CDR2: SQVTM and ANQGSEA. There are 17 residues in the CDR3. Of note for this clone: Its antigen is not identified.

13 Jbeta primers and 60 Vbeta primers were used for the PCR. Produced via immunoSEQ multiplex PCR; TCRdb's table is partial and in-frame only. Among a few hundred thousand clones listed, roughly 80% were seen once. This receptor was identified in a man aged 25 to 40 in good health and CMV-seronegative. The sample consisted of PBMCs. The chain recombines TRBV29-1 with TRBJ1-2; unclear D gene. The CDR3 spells CSVGADGPRGLRYGYTF. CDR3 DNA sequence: TGCAGCGTTGGGGCGGATGGACCGCGGGGTCTGAGGTATGGCTACACCTTC. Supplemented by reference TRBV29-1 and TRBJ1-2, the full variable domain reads SAVISQKPSRDICQRGTSLTIQCQVDSQVTMMFWYRQQPGQSLTLIATANQGSEATYESGFVIDKFPISRPNLTFSTLTVSNMSPEDSSIYLCSVGADGPRGLRYGYTFGSGTRLTVV.